This TCR beta chain originates from a study of blood T cell repertoires in COVID-19 (dated by TCRdb to the early 2020s). With respect to the entire study: Samples from collaborators originated in the United States, Italy and Spain and spanned both the acute and convalescent phases of COVID-19. The repertoires were released in a freely available public database meant as a resource for research on the immune response to SARS-CoV-2. Where available, HLA class I and class II types were obtained from metadata supplied by the sample provider rather than from assay-based typing. The dataset comprised deeply sampled blood TCRbeta repertoires from subjects exposed to, actively infected with, or recovered from COVID-19. The samples were drawn from the first 160 participants of the ongoing ImmuneRACE study and from 1,200 or so subjects provided by 6 global collaborators. A de-identified subject ID, COVID-19 status, age in years and sex were almost always included in the sample metadata. The prospective study material was composed of cDNA or gDNA derived from T cells, B-cell-depleted T cells, or PBMCs.

Participants in the prospective study were aged about 18 to 90 years, lived in approximately 26 United States geographic areas, and enrolled through a virtual design. To assign participants to cohorts, the prospective study relied on clinical history that participants themselves reported in a screening survey and a study questionnaire. Recovered participants in ImmuneRACE Cohort 3 were defined by two consecutive negative NP/OP PCR tests, clearance by a healthcare professional, or resolution of symptoms. In the prospective study, mobile phlebotomists collected whole blood, serum and a nasopharyngeal or oropharyngeal swab from each participant. Additional blood draws and questionnaires over an approximately 2-month period could optionally be provided by prospective study participants. Before DNA extraction, blood samples from the prospective study were shipped at room temperature or frozen. With regard to this clone: Its cognate antigen has yet to be identified. The record has no base qualities; no much larger clone is one base away.

V is cut back by 3 bases and J by 7 bases, with 6 bases in the junction unmatched. The CDR3 starts with the cysteine, ends with the phenylalanine, and has 13 residues. Kept here is only the CDR3 DNA, which spans 39 bases and is read in frame from base 1. CDR1 and CDR2 (SGHRS, YFSETQ) derive from the germline V gene. TCRbeta CDR3 regions were amplified from genomic DNA using the immunoSEQ Assay, a bias-controlled multiplex PCR. As for the authors' bioinformatics: Within the assay, amplification of reference gene primers was used to estimate how many nucleated cells each sample contained. To quantify the absolute abundance of each unique TCRbeta CDR3 rearrangement, sequence reads were collapsed and filtered. Productive Simpson clonality was computed per sample as the square root of Simpson's diversity index over productive rearrangements. TCRdb carries this immuneACCESS record with in-frame sequences only. Its versions omit some clonotypes, under half of them owing to an unresolved V gene in the studies checked, with the rest unexplained. The V and J calls and the clone size are those of that table, but D and trimming were determined from the DNA. For this sample the table gives approximately 470,000 clones, of which about nine tenths were detected only once. The top ten clones comprise under 0.75% of the sample.

The study at large found these results: The quantity of clinical and demographic metadata differed by source and by participant and was supplied without curation.

The V and J genes are TRBV5-1 and TRBJ1-1; TRBD1 matches 7 bases in the middle. Sequencing was performed on PBMCs or T cells enriched from blood (not recorded which). The clonotype originates from a young woman who had recovered from COVID-19. In nucleotides, the sequence is TGCGCCAGCAGCTCACAGGGGTACGGTGAAGCTTTCTTT. Translated, it reads CASSSQGYGEAFF.